The present T cell receptor (beta chain) was sequenced within a study of shared clonotypes between healthy human individuals. Overall study context: Donors were a couple of women and a few men aged 18 to 49.

Notes on the study in general: Several donors showed sharing of approximately 4.7% of naive CD4 clonotypes.

The table lists this clone with a few counts. Antigen: not known. CDR1 and CDR2 (germline): SGHRS, YFSETQ. Trimming took off 3 bases at V and 4 bases at J, with 4 bases between the two ends. The CDR3 has 11 residues. Several immunoSEQ plates held equal portions of the genomic DNA taken from each subset. DNA at 200 ng, 25,000 to 35,000 T cell genomes, went into sorted-subset replicate PCRs. Generated by immunoSEQ multiplex PCR, the TCRdb table keeps only in-frame clones and is missing some. The table has over 300,000 clones, about nine tenths seen once. This sequence was found in a man younger than 35 in good health. Source material: memory CD8+ T cells sorted from blood. The subset is: CD45RO+ cells pooled with CCR7-negative TemRA cells. The rearrangement uses TRBV5-1 and TRBJ1-2; D remains ambiguous. The CDR3 DNA is TGCGCCAGCAGCTATGGCTATGGCTACACCTTC. Encoded protein: CASSYGYGYTF. The entire variable domain, with the rest obtained from reference TRBV5-1 and TRBJ1-2, is as follows: KAGVTQTPRYLIKTRGQQVTLSCSPISGHRSVSWYQQTPGQGLQFLFEYFSETQRNKGNFPGRFSGRQFSNSRSEMNVSTLELGDSALYLCASSYGYGYTFGSGTRLTVV.